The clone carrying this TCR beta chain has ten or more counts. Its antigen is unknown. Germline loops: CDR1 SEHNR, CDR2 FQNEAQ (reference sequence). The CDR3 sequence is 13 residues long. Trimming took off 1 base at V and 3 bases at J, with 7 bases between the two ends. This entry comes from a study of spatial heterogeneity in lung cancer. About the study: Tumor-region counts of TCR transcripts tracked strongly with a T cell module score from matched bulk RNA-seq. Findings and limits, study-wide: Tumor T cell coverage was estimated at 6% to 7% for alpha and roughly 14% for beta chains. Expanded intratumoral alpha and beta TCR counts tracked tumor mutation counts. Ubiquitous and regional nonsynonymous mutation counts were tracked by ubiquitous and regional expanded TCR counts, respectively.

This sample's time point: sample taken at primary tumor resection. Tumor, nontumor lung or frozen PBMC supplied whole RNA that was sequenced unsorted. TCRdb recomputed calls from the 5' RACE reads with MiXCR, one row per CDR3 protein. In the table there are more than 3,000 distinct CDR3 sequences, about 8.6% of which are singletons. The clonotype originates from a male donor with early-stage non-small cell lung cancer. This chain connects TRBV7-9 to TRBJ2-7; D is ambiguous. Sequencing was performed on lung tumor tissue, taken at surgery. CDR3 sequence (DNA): TGTGCCAGCAGCTTAGGCACCTTCTACGAGCAGTACTTC. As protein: CASSLGTFYEQYF. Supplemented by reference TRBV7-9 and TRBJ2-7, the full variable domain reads DTGVSQNPRHKITKRGQNVTFRCDPISEHNRLYWYRQTLGQGPEFLTYFQNEAQLEKSRLLSDRFSAERPKGSFSTLEIQRTEQGDSAMYLCASSLGTFYEQYFGPGTRLTVT.